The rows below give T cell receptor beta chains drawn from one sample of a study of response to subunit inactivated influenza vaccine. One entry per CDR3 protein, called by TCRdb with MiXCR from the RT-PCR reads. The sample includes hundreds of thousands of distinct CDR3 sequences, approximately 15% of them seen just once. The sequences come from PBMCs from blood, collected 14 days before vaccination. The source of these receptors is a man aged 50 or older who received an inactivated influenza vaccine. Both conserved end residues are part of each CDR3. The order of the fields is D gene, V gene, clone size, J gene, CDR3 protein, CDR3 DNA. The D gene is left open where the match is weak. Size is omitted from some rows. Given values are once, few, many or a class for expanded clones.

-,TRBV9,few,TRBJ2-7,CASSEGGEGLYEQYF,TGTGCCAGCAGCGAGGGGGGGGAGGGCCTCTACGAGCAGTACTTC
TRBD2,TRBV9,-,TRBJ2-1,CASSVLSGSWNEQFF,TGTGCCAGCAGCGTACTCAGCGGGAGTTGGAATGAGCAGTTCTTC
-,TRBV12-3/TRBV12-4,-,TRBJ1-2,CASSRAEVFGYTF,TGTGCCAGCAGTAGGGCCGAGGTGTTTGGCTACACCTTC
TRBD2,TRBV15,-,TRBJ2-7,CATSRDSGDSYEQYF,TGTGCCACCAGCAGAGACAGCGGGGACTCCTACGAGCAGTACTTC
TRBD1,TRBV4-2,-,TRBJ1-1,CASSQDHRGGTEAFF,TGTGCCAGCAGCCAAGACCACAGGGGTGGAACTGAAGCTTTCTTT
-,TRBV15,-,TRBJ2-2,CATSYGKGINTGELFF,TGTGCCACCAGCTATGGAAAGGGGATTAACACCGGGGAGCTGTTTTTT
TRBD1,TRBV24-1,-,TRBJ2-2,CAATTGGENTGELFF,TGTGCCGCAACGACAGGGGGAGAAAACACCGGGGAGCTGTTTTTT
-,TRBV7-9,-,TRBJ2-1,CASSSRTITSEQFF,TGTGCCAGCAGCTCGCGGACTATAACCTCTGAGCAGTTCTTC
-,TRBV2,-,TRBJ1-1,CASSATRTTATEAFF,TGTGCCAGCAGCGCAACTCGAACGACGGCCACTGAAGCTTTCTTT
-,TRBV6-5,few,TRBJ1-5,CASSYRGGRGQPQHF,TGTGCCAGCAGTTACAGGGGGGGAAGGGGTCAGCCCCAGCATTTT
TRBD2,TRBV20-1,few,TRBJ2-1,CSAPTSGRYNEQFF,TGCAGTGCGCCGACTAGCGGGAGGTATAATGAGCAGTTCTTC
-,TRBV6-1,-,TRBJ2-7,CASSSPGRGQGEQYF,TGTGCCAGCAGTAGCCCCGGGCGGGGCCAGGGCGAGCAGTACTTC
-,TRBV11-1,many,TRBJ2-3,CASSPGGLTDTQYF,TGTGCCAGCAGCCCGGGGGGCCTCACAGATACGCAGTATTTT
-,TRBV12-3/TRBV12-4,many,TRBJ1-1,CASCPTPLVEAFF,TGTGCCAGCTGCCCAACACCCCTGGTTGAAGCTTTCTTT
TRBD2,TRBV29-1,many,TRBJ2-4,CSVEFSSGGALNIQYF,TGCAGCGTTGAATTTAGCAGCGGGGGGGCCCTAAACATTCAGTACTTC
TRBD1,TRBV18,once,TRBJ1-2,CASSPQSQGRNYGYTF,TGTGCCAGCTCACCACAGTCACAGGGGCGAAACTATGGCTACACCTTC
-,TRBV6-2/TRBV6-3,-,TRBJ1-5,CASSPDQFQPQHF,TGTGCCAGCAGTCCCGATCAGTTCCAGCCCCAGCATTTT
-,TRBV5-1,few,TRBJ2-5,CASSVGTPRQETQYF,TGCGCCAGCAGCGTCGGGACGCCCCGCCAAGAGACCCAGTACTTC
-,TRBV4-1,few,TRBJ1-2,CASSQDFQATSYGYTF,TGCGCCAGCAGCCAAGATTTTCAGGCCACTTCTTATGGCTACACCTTC
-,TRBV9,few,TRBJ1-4,CASSVVGATNEKLFF,TGTGCCAGCAGCGTAGTCGGGGCGACTAATGAAAAACTGTTTTTT
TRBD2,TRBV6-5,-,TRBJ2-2,CASSYSLAGNTGELFF,TGTGCCAGCAGTTACTCGTTAGCGGGAAACACCGGGGAGCTGTTTTTT
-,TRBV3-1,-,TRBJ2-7,CASSLTGWEQYF,TGTGCCAGCAGCCTCACAGGGTGGGAGCAGTACTTC
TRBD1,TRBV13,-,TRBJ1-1,CASSLGGQDLGAEAFF,TGTGCCAGCAGCTTAGGGGGACAGGACCTAGGGGCTGAAGCTTTCTTT
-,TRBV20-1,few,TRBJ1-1,CSARRQEIEAFF,TGCAGTGCTAGACGACAGGAAATTGAAGCTTTCTTT
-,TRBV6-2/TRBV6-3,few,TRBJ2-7,CASSYSMSYEQYF,TGTGCCAGCAGTTACTCTATGTCCTACGAGCAGTACTTC
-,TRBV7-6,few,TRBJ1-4,CASSSLGGNEKLFF,TGTGCCAGCAGCTCTTTAGGGGGAAATGAAAAACTGTTTTTT
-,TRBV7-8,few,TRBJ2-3,CASSSRDPSFDTQYF,TGTGCCAGCAGCTCCAGGGACCCAAGCTTTGATACGCAGTATTTT
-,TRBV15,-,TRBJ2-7,CATSLSVGRTYEQYF,TGTGCCACCAGCTTGTCGGTGGGCCGTACCTACGAGCAGTACTTC
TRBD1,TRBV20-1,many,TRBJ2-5,CSAQSGTGGAFMETQYF,TGCAGTGCTCAATCCGGGACAGGGGGCGCTTTCATGGAGACCCAGTACTTC
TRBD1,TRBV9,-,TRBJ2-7,CASSPKGQNYEQYF,TGTGCCAGCAGCCCAAAGGGACAGAACTACGAGCAGTACTTC
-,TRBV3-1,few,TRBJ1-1,CASSQVGVNSEAFF,TGTGCCAGCAGCCAAGTTGGGGTGAACAGTGAAGCTTTCTTT
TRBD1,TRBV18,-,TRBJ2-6,CASSPGGQGSGANVLTF,TGTGCCAGCTCACCAGGAGGACAGGGCTCTGGGGCCAACGTCCTGACTTTC